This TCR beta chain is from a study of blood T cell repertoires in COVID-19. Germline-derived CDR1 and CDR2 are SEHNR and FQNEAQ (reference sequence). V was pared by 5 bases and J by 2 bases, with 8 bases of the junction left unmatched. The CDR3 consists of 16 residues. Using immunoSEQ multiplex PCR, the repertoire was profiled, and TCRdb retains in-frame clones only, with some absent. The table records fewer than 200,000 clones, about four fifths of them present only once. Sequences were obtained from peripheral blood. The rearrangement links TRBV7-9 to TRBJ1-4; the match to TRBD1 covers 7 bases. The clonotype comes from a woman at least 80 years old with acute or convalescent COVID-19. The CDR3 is CASSESGTATNEKLFF. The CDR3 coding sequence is TGTGCCAGCAGCGAGTCCGGGACAGCGACTAATGAAAAACTGTTTTTT.